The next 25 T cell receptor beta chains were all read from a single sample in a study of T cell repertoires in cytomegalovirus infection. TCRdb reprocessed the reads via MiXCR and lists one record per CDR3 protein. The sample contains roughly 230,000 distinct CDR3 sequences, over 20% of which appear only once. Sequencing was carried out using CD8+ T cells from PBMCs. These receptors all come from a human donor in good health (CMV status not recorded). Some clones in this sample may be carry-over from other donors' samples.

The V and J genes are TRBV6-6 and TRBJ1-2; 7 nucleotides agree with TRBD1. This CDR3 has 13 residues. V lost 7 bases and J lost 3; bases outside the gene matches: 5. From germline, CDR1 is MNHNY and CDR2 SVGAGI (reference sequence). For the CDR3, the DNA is TGTGCCAGCACCGATGGGACAGACTATGGCTACACCTTC. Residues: CASTDGTDYGYTF.

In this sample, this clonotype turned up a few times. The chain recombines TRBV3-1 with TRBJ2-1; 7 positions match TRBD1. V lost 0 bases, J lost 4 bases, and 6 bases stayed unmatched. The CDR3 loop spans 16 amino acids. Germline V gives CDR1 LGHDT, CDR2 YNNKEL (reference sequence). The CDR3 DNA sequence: TGTGCCAGCAGCCAAGAATCCGACAGGGAATACAATGAGCAGTTCTTC. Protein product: CASSQESDREYNEQFF.

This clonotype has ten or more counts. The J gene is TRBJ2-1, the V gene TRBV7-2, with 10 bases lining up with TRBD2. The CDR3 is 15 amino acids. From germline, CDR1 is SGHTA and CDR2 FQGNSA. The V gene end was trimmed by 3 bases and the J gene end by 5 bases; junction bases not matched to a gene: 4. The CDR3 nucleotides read TGTGCCAGCAGCTTGACTAGCGGGCCCCACAATGAGCAGTTCTTC. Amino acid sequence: CASSLTSGPHNEQFF. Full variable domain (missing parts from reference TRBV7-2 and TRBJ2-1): GAGVSQSPSNKVTEKGKDVELRCDPISGHTALYWYRQSLGQGLEFLIYFQGNSAPDKSGLPSDRFSAERTGGSVSTLTIQRTQQEDSAVYLCASSLTSGPHNEQFFGPGTRLTVL.

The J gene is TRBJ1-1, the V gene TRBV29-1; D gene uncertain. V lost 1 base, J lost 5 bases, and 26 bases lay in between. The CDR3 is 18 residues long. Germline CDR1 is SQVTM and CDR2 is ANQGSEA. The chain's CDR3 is CSVEGIGHGTGMWTEAFF. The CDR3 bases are TGCAGCGTTGAAGGGATAGGGCATGGTACCGGCATGTGGACTGAAGCTTTCTTT.

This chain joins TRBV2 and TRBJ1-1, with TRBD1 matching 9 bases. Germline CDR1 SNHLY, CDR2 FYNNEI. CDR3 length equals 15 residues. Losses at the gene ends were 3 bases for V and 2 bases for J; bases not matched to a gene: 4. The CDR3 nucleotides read TGTGCCAGCAGTGAGGGGGGACAGGGTAACACTGAAGCTTTCTTT. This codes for CASSEGGQGNTEAFF. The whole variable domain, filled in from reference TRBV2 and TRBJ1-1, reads EPEVTQTPSHQVTQMGQEVILRCVPISNHLYFYWYRQILGQKVEFLVSFYNNEISEKSEIFDDQFSVERPDGSNFTLKIRSTKLEDSAMYFCASSEGGQGNTEAFFGQGTRLTVV.

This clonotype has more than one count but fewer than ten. CDR3 nucleotide sequence: TGTGCCAGCAGCTTCGGGGGTAGCGCTGAAGCTTTCTTT. Its translation: CASSFGGSAEAFF. V is TRBV7-9 and J is TRBJ1-1; possibly TRBD1 for D (5 bases). Between the trimmed V and J ends, which lost 3 bases and 6 bases, there was a span of 11 bases. CDR1 and CDR2 (germline): SEHNR, FQNEAQ (reference sequence). CDR3 length: 13 amino acids.

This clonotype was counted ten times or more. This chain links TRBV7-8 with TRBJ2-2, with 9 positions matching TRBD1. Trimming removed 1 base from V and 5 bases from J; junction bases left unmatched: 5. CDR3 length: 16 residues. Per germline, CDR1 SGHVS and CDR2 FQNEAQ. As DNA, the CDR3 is TGTGCCAGCAGCTTAGGGGGGACAGGGTTTACCGGGGAGCTGTTTTTT. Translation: CASSLGGTGFTGELFF.

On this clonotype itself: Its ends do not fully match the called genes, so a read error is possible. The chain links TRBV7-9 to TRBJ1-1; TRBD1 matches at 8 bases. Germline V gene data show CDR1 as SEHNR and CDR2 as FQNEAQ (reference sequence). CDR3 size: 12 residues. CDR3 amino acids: CASSYDRGQGIF. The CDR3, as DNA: TGTGCCAGCAGTTACGACAGGGGACAAGGGATCTTT.

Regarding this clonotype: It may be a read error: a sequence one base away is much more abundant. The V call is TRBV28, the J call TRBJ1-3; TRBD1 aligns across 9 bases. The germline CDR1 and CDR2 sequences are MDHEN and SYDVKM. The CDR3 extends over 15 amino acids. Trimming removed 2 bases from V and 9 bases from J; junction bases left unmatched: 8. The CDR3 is CASSLTWTGAITIYF. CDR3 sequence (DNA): TGTGCCAGCAGTTTAACTTGGACAGGGGCAATCACCATATATTTT.

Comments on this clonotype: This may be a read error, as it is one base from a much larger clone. The CDR3 DNA is TGTACCAGCAGTCTCCGACAGGGTGCATACGAGCAGTACTTC. This codes for CTSSLRQGAYEQYF. The chain recombines TRBV12-3 or TRBV12-4 with TRBJ2-7; 7 bases are a match to TRBD1. CDR3 length: 14 residues.

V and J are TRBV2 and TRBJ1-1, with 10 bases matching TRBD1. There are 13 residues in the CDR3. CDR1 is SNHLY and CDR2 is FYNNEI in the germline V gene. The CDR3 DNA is TGTGCAAGACAGGGGGCGCGATACGCTGAAGCTTTCTTT. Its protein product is CARQGARYAEAFF.

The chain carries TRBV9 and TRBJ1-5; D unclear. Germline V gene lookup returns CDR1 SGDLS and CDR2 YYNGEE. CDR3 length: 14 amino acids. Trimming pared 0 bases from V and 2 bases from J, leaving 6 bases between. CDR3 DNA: TGTGCCAGCAGCGTAGGATCAGGCAATCAGCCCCAGCATTTT. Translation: CASSVGSGNQPQHF.

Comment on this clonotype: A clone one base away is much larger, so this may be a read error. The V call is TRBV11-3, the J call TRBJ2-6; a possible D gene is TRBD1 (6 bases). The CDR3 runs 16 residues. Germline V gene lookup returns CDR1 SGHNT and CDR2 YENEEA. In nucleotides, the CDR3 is TGTGCCTGCAGCGACCCAACAGGGAAAGGGGCCAACGTCCTGACTTTC. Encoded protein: CACSDPTGKGANVLTF. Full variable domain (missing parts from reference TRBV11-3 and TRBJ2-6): EAGVVQSPRYKIIEKKQPVAFWCNPISGHNTLYWYLQNLGQGPELLIRYENEEAVDDSQLPKDRFSAERLKGVDSTLKIQPAELGDSAVYLCACSDPTGKGANVLTFGAGSRLTVL.

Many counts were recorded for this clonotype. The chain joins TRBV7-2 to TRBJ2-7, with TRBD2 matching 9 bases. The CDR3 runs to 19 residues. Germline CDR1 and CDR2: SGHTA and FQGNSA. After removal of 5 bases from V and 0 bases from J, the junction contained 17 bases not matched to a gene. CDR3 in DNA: TGTGCCAGCAGCCCTGGTCCTTCCGGGCTAGCGGGACCCTCCTACGAGCAGTACTTC. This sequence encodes CASSPGPSGLAGPSYEQYF.

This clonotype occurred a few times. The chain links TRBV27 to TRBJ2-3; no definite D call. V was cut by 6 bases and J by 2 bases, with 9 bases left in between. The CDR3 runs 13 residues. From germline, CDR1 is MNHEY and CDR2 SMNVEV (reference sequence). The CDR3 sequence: CASSEFITDTQYF. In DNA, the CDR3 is TGTGCCAGCAGCGAATTTATCACAGATACGCAGTATTTT.

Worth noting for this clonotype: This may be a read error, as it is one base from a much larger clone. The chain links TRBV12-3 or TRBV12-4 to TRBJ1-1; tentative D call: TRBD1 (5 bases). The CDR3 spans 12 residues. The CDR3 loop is CAGSQMGDEAFF. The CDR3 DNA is TGTGCCGGCAGTCAAATGGGGGATGAAGCTTTCTTT.

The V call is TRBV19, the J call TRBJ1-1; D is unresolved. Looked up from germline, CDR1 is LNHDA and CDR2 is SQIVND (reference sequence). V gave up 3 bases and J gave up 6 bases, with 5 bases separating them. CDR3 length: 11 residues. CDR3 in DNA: TGTGCCAGTAGTATTATGGCTGAAGCTTTCTTT. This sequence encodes CASSIMAEAFF.

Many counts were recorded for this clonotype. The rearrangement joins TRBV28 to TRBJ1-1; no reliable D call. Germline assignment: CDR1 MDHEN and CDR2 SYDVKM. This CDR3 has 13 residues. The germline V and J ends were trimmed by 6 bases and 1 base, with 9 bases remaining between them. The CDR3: CASSFPANTEAFF. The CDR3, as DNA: TGTGCCAGCAGCTTCCCTGCGAACACTGAAGCTTTCTTT.

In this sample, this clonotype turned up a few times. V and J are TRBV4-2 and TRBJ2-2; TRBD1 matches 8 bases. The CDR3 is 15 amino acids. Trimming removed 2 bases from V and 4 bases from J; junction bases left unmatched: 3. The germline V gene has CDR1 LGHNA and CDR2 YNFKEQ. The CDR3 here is CASSQSGGTTGELFF. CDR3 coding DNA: TGTGCCAGCAGCCAATCAGGGGGCACCACCGGGGAGCTGTTTTTT.

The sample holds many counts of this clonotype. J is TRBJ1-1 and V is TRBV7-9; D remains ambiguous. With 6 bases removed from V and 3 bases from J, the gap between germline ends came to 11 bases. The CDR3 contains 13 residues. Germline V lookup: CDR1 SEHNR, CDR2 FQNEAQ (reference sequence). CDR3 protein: CASRMDGDTEAFF. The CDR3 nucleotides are TGTGCCAGCAGAATGGACGGAGACACTGAAGCTTTCTTT.

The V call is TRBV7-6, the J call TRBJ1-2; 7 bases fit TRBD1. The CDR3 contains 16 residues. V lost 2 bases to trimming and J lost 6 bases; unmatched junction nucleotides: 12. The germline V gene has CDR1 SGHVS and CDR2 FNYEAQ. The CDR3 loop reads CASSLIGGADAHGYTF. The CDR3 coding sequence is TGTGCCAGCAGCTTAATAGGGGGCGCAGACGCCCATGGCTACACCTTC.

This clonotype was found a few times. The CDR3 sequence: CASSSNRDRSNQPQHF. CDR3 DNA sequence: TGTGCCAGCAGTTCCAACCGGGACAGATCCAATCAGCCCCAGCATTTT. This rearrangement joins TRBV27 to TRBJ1-5; 7 positions match TRBD1. Germline CDR1 MNHEY, CDR2 SMNVEV (reference sequence). V lost 4 bases to trimming and J lost 3 bases; unmatched junction nucleotides: 9. This CDR3 is built from 16 residues.

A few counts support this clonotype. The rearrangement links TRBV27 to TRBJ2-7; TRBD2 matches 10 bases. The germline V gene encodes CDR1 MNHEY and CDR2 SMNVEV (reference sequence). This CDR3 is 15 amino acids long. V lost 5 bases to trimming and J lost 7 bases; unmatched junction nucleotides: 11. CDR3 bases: TGTGCCAGCAGTCCATTTAGCGGGGGGAACGGTGAGCAGTACTTC. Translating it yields CASSPFSGGNGEQYF.

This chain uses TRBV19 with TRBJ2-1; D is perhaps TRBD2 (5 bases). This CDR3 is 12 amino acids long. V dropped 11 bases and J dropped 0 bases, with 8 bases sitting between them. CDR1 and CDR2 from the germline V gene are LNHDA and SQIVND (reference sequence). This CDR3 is CAARDSYNEQFF. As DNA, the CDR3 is TGTGCCGCCCGGGACTCCTACAATGAGCAGTTCTTC.

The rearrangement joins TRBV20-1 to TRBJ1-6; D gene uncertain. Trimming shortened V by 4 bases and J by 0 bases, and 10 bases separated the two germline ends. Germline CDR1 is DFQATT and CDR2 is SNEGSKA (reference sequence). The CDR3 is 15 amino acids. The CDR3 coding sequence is TGCAGTGCTAAAACAGATAGCTCCTATAATTCACCCCTCCACTTT. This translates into CSAKTDSSYNSPLHF.